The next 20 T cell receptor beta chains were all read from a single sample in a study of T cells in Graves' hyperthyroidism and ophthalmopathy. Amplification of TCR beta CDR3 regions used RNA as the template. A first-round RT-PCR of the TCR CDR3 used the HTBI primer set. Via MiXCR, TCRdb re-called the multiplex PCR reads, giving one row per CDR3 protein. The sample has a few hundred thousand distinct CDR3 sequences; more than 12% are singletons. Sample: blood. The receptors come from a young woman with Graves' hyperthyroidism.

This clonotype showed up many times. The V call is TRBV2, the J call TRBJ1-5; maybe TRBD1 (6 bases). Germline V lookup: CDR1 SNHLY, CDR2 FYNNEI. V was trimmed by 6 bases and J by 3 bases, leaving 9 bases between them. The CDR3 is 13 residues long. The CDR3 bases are TGTGCCAGCAGCTCAGGGGACAATCAGCCCCAGCATTTT. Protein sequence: CASSSGDNQPQHF. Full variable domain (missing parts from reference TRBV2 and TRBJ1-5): EPEVTQTPSHQVTQMGQEVILRCVPISNHLYFYWYRQILGQKVEFLVSFYNNEISEKSEIFDDQFSVERPDGSNFTLKIRSTKLEDSAMYFCASSSGDNQPQHFGDGTRLSIL.

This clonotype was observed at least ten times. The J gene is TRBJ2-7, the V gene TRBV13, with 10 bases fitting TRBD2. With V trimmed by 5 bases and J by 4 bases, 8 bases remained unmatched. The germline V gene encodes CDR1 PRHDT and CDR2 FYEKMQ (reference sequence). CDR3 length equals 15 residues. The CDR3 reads CASSPRTSGEYEQYF. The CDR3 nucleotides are TGTGCCAGCAGCCCCCGGACTAGCGGCGAATACGAGCAGTACTTC. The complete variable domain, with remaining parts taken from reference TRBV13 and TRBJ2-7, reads AAGVIQSPRHLIKEKRETATLKCYPIPRHDTVYWYQQGPGQDPQFLISFYEKMQSDKGSIPDRFSAQQFSDYHSELNMSSLELGDSALYFCASSPRTSGEYEQYFGPGTRLTVT.

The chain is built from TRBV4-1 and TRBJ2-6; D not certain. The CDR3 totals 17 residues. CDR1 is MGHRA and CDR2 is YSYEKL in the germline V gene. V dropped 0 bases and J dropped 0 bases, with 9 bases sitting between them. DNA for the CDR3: TGCGCCAGCAGCCAAGAGACGGCTAGCTCTGGGGCCAACGTCCTGACTTTC. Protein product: CASSQETASSGANVLTF.

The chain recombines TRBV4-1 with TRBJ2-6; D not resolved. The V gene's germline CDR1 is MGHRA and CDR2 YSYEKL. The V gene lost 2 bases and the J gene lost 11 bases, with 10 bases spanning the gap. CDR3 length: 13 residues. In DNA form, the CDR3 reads TGCGCCAGCAGCCAAATAGGATTTCACGTCCTGACTTTC. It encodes CASSQIGFHVLTF.

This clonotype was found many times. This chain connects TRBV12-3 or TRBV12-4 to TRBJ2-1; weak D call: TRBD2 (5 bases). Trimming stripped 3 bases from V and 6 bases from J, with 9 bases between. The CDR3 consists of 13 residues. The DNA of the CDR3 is TGTGCCAGCAGTTTGAGAGAGGGCAATGAGCAGTTCTTC. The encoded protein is CASSLREGNEQFF.

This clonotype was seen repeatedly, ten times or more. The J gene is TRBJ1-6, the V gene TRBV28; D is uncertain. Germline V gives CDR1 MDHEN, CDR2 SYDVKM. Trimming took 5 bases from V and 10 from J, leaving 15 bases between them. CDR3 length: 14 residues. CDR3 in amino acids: CASSGRESSSPLHF. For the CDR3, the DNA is TGTGCCAGCAGTGGGAGAGAGTCGAGCTCACCCCTCCACTTT. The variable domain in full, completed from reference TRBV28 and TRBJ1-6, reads DVKVTQSSRYLVKRTGEKVFLECVQDMDHENMFWYRQDPGLGLRLIYFSYDVKMKEKGDIPEGYSVSREKKERFSLILESASTNQTSMYLCASSGRESSSPLHFGNGTRLTVT.

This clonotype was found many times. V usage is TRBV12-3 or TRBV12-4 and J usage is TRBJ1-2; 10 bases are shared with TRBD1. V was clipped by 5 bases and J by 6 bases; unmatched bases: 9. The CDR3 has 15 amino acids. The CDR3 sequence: CASSGPGQGLDGYTF. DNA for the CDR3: TGTGCCAGCAGTGGACCGGGACAGGGGCTGGATGGCTACACCTTC.

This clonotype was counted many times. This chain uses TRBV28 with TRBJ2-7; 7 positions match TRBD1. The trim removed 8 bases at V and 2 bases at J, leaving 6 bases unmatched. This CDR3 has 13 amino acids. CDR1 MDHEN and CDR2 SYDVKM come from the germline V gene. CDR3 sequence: CASWGQSAYEQYF. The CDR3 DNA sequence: TGTGCCAGCTGGGGACAGTCCGCCTACGAGCAGTACTTC.

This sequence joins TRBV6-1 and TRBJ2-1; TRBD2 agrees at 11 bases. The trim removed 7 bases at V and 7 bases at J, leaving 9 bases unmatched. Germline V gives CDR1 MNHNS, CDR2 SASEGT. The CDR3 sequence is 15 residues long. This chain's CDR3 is CASTRTSGRKNEQFF. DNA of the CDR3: TGTGCCAGCACCCGTACTAGCGGGAGAAAAAATGAGCAGTTCTTC.

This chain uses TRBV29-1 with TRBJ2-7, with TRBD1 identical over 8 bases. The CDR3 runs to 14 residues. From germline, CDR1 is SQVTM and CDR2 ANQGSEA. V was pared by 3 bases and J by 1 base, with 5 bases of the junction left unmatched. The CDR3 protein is CSVEGQGASYEQYF. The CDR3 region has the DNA TGCAGCGTTGAGGGTCAGGGGGCATCCTACGAGCAGTACTTC.

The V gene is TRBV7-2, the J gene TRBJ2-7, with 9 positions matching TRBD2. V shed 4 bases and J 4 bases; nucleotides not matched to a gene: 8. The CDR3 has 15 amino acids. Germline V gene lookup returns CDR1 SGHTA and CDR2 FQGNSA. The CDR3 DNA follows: TGTGCCAGCAGCTCCGTGACTAGCGGAATATACGAGCAGTACTTC. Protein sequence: CASSSVTSGIYEQYF.

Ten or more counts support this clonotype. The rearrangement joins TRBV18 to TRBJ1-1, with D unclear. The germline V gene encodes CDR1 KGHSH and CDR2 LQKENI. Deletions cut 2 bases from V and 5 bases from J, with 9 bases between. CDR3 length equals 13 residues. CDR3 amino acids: CASSPNSGTEAFF. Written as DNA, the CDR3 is TGTGCCAGCTCACCAAACTCAGGAACTGAAGCTTTCTTT. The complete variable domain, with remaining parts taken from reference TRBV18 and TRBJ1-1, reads NAGVMQNPRHLVRRRGQEARLRCSPMKGHSHVYWYRQLPEEGLKFMVYLQKENIIDESGMPKERFSAEFPKEGPSILRIQQVVRGDSAAYFCASSPNSGTEAFFGQGTRLTVV.

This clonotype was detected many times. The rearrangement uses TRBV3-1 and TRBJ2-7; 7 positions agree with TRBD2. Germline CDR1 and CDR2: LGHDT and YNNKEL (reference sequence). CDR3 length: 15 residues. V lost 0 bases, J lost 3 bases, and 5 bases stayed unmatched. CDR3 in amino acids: CASSQDRGRVYEQYF. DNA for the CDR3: TGTGCCAGCAGCCAAGATCGCGGGAGAGTCTACGAGCAGTACTTC.

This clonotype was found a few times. CDR3 in DNA: TGTGCCAGCAGCGCCCGACAGGGGTACAATGAGCAGTTCTTC. Amino acids: CASSARQGYNEQFF. The V call is TRBV9, the J call TRBJ2-1, with 8 bases identical to TRBD1. Germline CDR1 and CDR2: SGDLS and YYNGEE. V was pared by 3 bases and J by 4 bases, with 3 bases of the junction left unmatched. There are 14 residues in the CDR3.

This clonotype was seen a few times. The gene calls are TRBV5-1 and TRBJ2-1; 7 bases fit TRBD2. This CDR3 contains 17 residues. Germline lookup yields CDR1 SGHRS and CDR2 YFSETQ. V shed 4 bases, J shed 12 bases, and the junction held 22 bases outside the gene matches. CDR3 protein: CASSTGEAGIKALGQFF. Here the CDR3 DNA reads TGCGCCAGCAGCACGGGGGAAGCGGGAATTAAAGCGTTAGGGCAGTTCTTC. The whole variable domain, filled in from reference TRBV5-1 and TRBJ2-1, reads KAGVTQTPRYLIKTRGQQVTLSCSPISGHRSVSWYQQTPGQGLQFLFEYFSETQRNKGNFPGRFSGRQFSNSRSEMNVSTLELGDSALYLCASSTGEAGIKALGQFFGPGTRLTVL.

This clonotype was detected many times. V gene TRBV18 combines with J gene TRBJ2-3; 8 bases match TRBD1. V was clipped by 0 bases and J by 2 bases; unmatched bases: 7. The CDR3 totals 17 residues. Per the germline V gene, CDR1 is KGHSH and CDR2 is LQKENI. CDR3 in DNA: TGTGCCAGCTCACCACCGAGGCAGGGGGCTATCACAGATACGCAGTATTTT. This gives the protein CASSPPRQGAITDTQYF.

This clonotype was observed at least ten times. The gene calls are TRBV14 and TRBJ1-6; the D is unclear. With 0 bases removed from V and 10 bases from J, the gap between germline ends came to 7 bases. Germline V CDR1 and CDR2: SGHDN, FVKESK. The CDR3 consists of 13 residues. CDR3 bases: TGTGCCAGCAGCCAAGATCCCTACTCACCCCTCCACTTT. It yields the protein CASSQDPYSPLHF.

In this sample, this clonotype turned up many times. The CDR3 DNA reads TGTGCCAGCAAGGGGACAAACTCCTACGAGCAGTACTTC. Protein sequence: CASKGTNSYEQYF. This chain links TRBV7-9 with TRBJ2-7; tentative D call: TRBD1 (6 bases). The V gene lost 7 bases and the J gene lost 0 bases, with 10 bases spanning the gap. Germline V gene data show CDR1 as SEHNR and CDR2 as FQNEAQ (reference sequence). This CDR3 has 13 amino acids.

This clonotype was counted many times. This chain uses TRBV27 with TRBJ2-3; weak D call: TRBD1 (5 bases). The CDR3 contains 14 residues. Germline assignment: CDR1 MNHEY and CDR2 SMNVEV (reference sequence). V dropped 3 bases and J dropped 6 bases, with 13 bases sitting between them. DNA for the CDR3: TGTGCCAGCAGTTTCCAGGGTTCACGGGATACGCAGTATTTT. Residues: CASSFQGSRDTQYF.

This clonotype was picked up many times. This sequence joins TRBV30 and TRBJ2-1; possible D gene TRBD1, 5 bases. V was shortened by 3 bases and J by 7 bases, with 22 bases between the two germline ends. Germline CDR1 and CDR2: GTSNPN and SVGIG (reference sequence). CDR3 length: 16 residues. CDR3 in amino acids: CAWRSPPLTNRNEQFF. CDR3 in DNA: TGTGCCTGGAGAAGTCCCCCTCTAACCAACAGGAATGAGCAGTTCTTC.